Below, 31 T cell receptor beta chains from the same sample are listed, as sequenced in a study of response to subunit inactivated influenza vaccine. Each CDR3 protein is one row after TCRdb ran MiXCR on the RT-PCR reads. The sample has roughly 460,000 distinct CDR3 sequences, around 9.9% seen once. Sample: PBMCs from blood, taken roughly 47 days after vaccination. The receptors here all came from a man in his fifties who received an inactivated influenza vaccine.

About this clonotype: Since a much larger clone is just one base distant, this may be a read error. The chain links TRBV5-1 to TRBJ2-7; 7 bases align to TRBD1. This CDR3 has 14 amino acids. The V gene's germline CDR1 is SGHRS and CDR2 YFSETQ. The CDR3 sequence: CASSLTGASCEQYF. The CDR3 DNA follows: TGCGCCAGCAGCTTGACAGGGGCGTCCTGCGAGCAGTACTTC.

This clonotype was detected ten times or more. CDR3 DNA: TGTGCCAGCAGTGCCCGGGACAGGGGTTCACCCCTCCACTTT. Amino acids: CASSARDRGSPLHF. The rearrangement links TRBV12-3 or TRBV12-4 to TRBJ1-6; TRBD1 aligns across 10 bases. CDR3 length equals 14 residues. V lost 5 bases and J lost 9; bases outside the gene matches: 4.

The V and J genes are TRBV4-3 and TRBJ1-3; D is unresolved. This CDR3 region has 13 residues. The V gene lost 2 bases and the J gene lost 1 base, with 3 bases spanning the gap. Germline CDR1 is LGHNA and CDR2 is YSLEER. The CDR3 DNA reads TGCGCCAGCAGCCAATCATCTGGAAACACCATATATTTT. Translated, it gives CASSQSSGNTIYF.

V gene TRBV4-3 combines with J gene TRBJ2-3; either TRBD1 or TRBD2 may fit D (5 bases each). Germline lookup yields CDR1 LGHNA and CDR2 YSLEER. This CDR3 comprises 15 residues. V lost 5 bases and J 3 bases, leaving 15 bases between the germline ends. Here the CDR3 reads CASSSAPGTTDTQYF. The CDR3 DNA follows: TGCGCCAGCAGCTCCGCCCCAGGGACGACAGATACGCAGTATTTT.

This clonotype was recorded at least ten times. The rearrangement uses TRBV7-2 and TRBJ2-1; D is unclear. This CDR3 is 15 amino acids long. Germline CDR1 is SGHTA and CDR2 is FQGNSA. With 1 base removed from V and 5 bases from J, the gap between germline ends came to 12 bases. The chain's CDR3 is CASSLVGGGNNEQFF. CDR3 nucleotides: TGTGCCAGCAGCTTAGTGGGTGGCGGCAACAATGAGCAGTTCTTC.

On this clonotype: The junction departs from the called germline gene at one end, perhaps through a read error. The V call is TRBV3-1, the J call TRBJ1-1, with 10 nucleotides matching TRBD1. This CDR3 spans 15 amino acids. Germline assignment: CDR1 LGHDT and CDR2 YNNKEL (reference sequence). The CDR3: CACSQVPGQGSEAFF. The CDR3 region has the DNA TGTGCCTGCAGCCAAGTACCGGGACAGGGGTCCGAAGCTTTCTTT. Using reference TRBV3-1 and TRBJ1-1 for the parts outside the CDR3, the full variable domain is DTAVSQTPKYLVTQMGNDKSIKCEQNLGHDTMYWYKQDSKKFLKIMFSYNNKELIINETVPNRFSPKSPDKAHLNLHINSLELGDSAVYFCACSQVPGQGSEAFFGQGTRLTVV.

This clonotype was counted ten times or more. The rearrangement links TRBV12-3 or TRBV12-4 to TRBJ2-3; weak D call: TRBD2 (5 bases). V shed 5 bases and J shed 4 bases, with 13 bases lying between them. The CDR3 spans 14 residues. This chain's CDR3 is CASSLGPGADTQYF. The DNA for the CDR3 is TGTGCCAGCAGTCTCGGACCCGGGGCAGATACGCAGTATTTT.

The sample holds a few counts of this clonotype. Its ends do not fully match the called genes, so a read error is possible. The chain recombines TRBV6-5 with TRBJ2-5; D assignment may be TRBD1 or TRBD2 (6 bases each). This CDR3 is built from 15 residues. The germline V gene encodes CDR1 MNHEY and CDR2 SVGAGI. CDR3 nucleotides: TGTGCCAGCAGTTACTCGTTGGGGGGACAAGAGAACCAGTACTTC. It yields the protein CASSYSLGGQENQYF.

The rearrangement links TRBV5-1 to TRBJ2-7; D is uncertain. CDR3 length: 15 amino acids. Germline values: CDR1 SGHRS, CDR2 YFSETQ. V shed 3 bases and J shed 0 bases, with 13 bases lying between them. The CDR3 here is CASSWNDGHSYEQYF. The CDR3 coding sequence is TGCGCCAGCAGCTGGAATGACGGCCACTCCTACGAGCAGTACTTC.

The V and J genes are TRBV7-8 and TRBJ1-6, with D uncertain. In germline, CDR1 is SGHVS, CDR2 FQNEAQ. The CDR3 length is 15 residues. V was shortened by 1 base and J by 8 bases, with 12 bases between the two germline ends. As DNA, the CDR3 is TGTGCCAGCAGCTTAGAGTCCGATTACCATTCACCCCTCCACTTT. Protein: CASSLESDYHSPLHF.

This clonotype was detected only a few times. The gene calls are TRBV29-1 and TRBJ1-4; maybe TRBD1 (5 bases). CDR1 is SQVTM, CDR2 ANQGSEA, per germline. V was clipped by 6 bases and J by 0 bases, with 14 bases between them. This CDR3 comprises 15 residues. CDR3 nucleotides: TGCAGCGTGGCCGGGACGGAAGCAACTAATGAAAAACTGTTTTTT. Protein product: CSVAGTEATNEKLFF.

The V and J genes are TRBV20-1 and TRBJ1-3; the D is unclear. The CDR3 loop spans 15 amino acids. Trimming pared 0 bases from V and 0 bases from J, leaving 9 bases between. Germline V gene sequence: CDR1 DFQATT, CDR2 SNEGSKA (reference sequence). CDR3 in amino acids: CSARDKRYSGNTIYF. In DNA, the CDR3 is TGCAGTGCTAGAGATAAACGGTACTCTGGAAACACCATATATTTT.

The chain employs TRBV7-8 and TRBJ2-1; 10 bases are shared with TRBD2. Germline lookup yields CDR1 SGHVS and CDR2 FQNEAQ. The CDR3 is made up of 16 amino acids. V trimming: 2 bases; J trimming: 2 bases; junction bases outside the gene matches: 3. This chain's CDR3 is CASSLLAGDAYNEQFF. CDR3 sequence (DNA): TGTGCCAGCAGCTTACTAGCGGGAGACGCCTACAATGAGCAGTTCTTC.

Here the CDR3 DNA reads TGTGCCAGCAGTACACAACAACCGGACAGGGGGGCGGGTCAGCCCCAGCATTTT. Translation gives CASSTQQPDRGAGQPQHF. The rearrangement joins TRBV12-3 or TRBV12-4 to TRBJ1-5, with 10 positions matching TRBD1. The CDR3 runs 18 residues. The J segment lost 6 bases and the V segment lost 5 bases, leaving 16 bases of the junction unmatched.

The chain links TRBV15 to TRBJ1-5; perhaps TRBD1 as D (6 bases). Germline V gene data show CDR1 as LNHNV and CDR2 as YYDKDF (reference sequence). V lost 0 bases and J lost 7, with 10 bases in between. The CDR3 has 14 amino acids. DNA of the CDR3: TGTGCCACCAGCAGAGATTCAGGGGAACAGCCCCAGCATTTT. Protein product: CATSRDSGEQPQHF.

The J gene is TRBJ2-2, the V gene TRBV28; D remains ambiguous. This CDR3 contains 13 residues. Germline V CDR1 and CDR2: MDHEN, SYDVKM. Trimming stripped 5 bases from V and 2 bases from J, with 6 bases between. CDR3 sequence: CASSIVNTGELFF. For the CDR3, the DNA is TGTGCCAGCAGTATAGTAAACACCGGGGAGCTGTTTTTT.

A few counts support this clonotype. The rearrangement links TRBV5-1 to TRBJ1-3; the D is unclear. The CDR3 runs to 17 residues. The V gene lost 0 bases and the J gene lost 0 bases, with 13 bases spanning the gap. Per germline, CDR1 SGHRS and CDR2 YFSETQ. The CDR3 region is CASSLVSLDLSGNTIYF. CDR3 DNA sequence: TGCGCCAGCAGCTTGGTCTCCCTGGACCTCTCTGGAAACACCATATATTTT.

V is TRBV27 and J is TRBJ2-1, with a weak D call TRBD2 (5 bases). Germline lookup yields CDR1 MNHEY and CDR2 SMNVEV (reference sequence). Trimming pared 3 bases from V and 6 bases from J, leaving 18 bases between. This CDR3 comprises 16 residues. CDR3 in amino acids: CASSFLGSGALNEQFF. The CDR3 DNA follows: TGTGCCAGCAGTTTCCTAGGGAGTGGAGCTCTCAATGAGCAGTTCTTC.

The chain employs TRBV11-2 and TRBJ2-7; D call uncertain. CDR3 size: 16 residues. The ends were cut back, 1 base at V and 2 bases at J, with 15 bases in the middle. Germline lookup yields CDR1 SGHAT and CDR2 FQNNGV. The CDR3 DNA reads TGTGCCAGCAGCTTAGCGGCTCTCGTCGGAACCTACGAGCAGTACTTC. Translating gives CASSLAALVGTYEQYF.

The chain joins TRBV6-5 to TRBJ2-7; possibly TRBD1 for D (6 bases). The germline V gene encodes CDR1 MNHEY and CDR2 SVGAGI. V gave up 4 bases and J gave up 2 bases, with 18 bases separating them. The length of the CDR3 is 16 residues. CDR3: CASSWAEAGAPYEQYF. The CDR3 bases are TGTGCCAGCAGTTGGGCCGAGGCAGGGGCTCCCTACGAGCAGTACTTC.

This clonotype was observed many times. The CDR3 sequence: CASSLSAANTGELFF. CDR3 sequence (DNA): TGTGCCAGCAGTTTATCCGCTGCGAACACCGGGGAGCTGTTTTTT. J is TRBJ2-2 and V is TRBV12-3 or TRBV12-4; the D is unclear. V shed 2 bases and J shed 0 bases, with 7 bases lying between them. The CDR3 extends over 15 amino acids.

This clonotype turned up a few times. The chain uses TRBV5-5 and TRBJ2-2; 10 bases are shared with TRBD2. V dropped 4 bases and J dropped 6; count of bases not matched to a gene: 6. The CDR3 totals 15 residues. Germline values: CDR1 SGHKS, CDR2 YYEKEE (reference sequence). The CDR3 here is CASSRAGLASGELFF. As DNA, the CDR3 is TGTGCCAGCAGCAGGGCGGGACTAGCGTCCGGGGAGCTGTTTTTT.

This clonotype came up many times. The chain employs TRBV20-1 and TRBJ2-1; 10 bases fit TRBD2. Trimming cost V 3 bases and J 6 bases; bases outside gene matches: 5. Germline V gene data show CDR1 as DFQATT and CDR2 as SNEGSKA (reference sequence). This CDR3 spans 14 amino acids. CDR3 DNA sequence: TGCAGTGCTAGCGGTAGCGGGGGGATCAATGAGCAGTTCTTC. This gives the protein CSASGSGGINEQFF.

This clonotype was observed a handful of times. This chain links TRBV4-2 with TRBJ2-2, with D possibly being TRBD1 or TRBD2 (6 bases each). The CDR3 spans 17 residues. V lost 5 bases, J lost 3 bases, and 19 bases lay in between. In germline, CDR1 is LGHNA, CDR2 YNFKEQ. The CDR3 bases are TGTGCCAGCAGCAAGCAACCGGGGGCCCCGGACACCGGGGAGCTGTTTTTT. Amino acid sequence: CASSKQPGAPDTGELFF.

The genes are TRBV2 and TRBJ2-2; 7 bases align to TRBD2. Unmatched junction bases numbered 2, after V lost 4 bases and J lost 3 bases. The CDR3 has 14 residues. CDR1 is SNHLY, CDR2 FYNNEI, per germline. CDR3 coding DNA: TGTGCCAGCAGTGCCCGGGGGGACACCGGGGAGCTGTTTTTT. Its translation is CASSARGDTGELFF.

This clonotype was found a few times. The V and J genes are TRBV20-1 and TRBJ2-1; no clear D gene. Germline lookup yields CDR1 DFQATT and CDR2 SNEGSKA (reference sequence). V was trimmed by 1 base and J by 2 bases, leaving 9 bases between them. CDR3 size: 14 residues. The CDR3, as DNA: TGCAGTGCTAGAGTGCGGCTACCCTACAATGAGCAGTTCTTC. It codes for CSARVRLPYNEQFF.

This clonotype was seen a few times. The CDR3 sequence: CASSQDRGPANTGELFF. The CDR3 DNA reads TGTGCCAGCAGCCAAGACCGAGGGCCCGCGAACACCGGGGAGCTGTTTTTT. V and J are TRBV14 and TRBJ2-2; tentatively, D is TRBD2 (5 bases). Trimming removed 0 bases at V and 0 bases at J, with 11 bases between. The CDR3 is 17 amino acids. Per the germline V gene, CDR1 is SGHDN and CDR2 is FVKESK.

This clonotype was counted between two and nine times. The chain carries TRBV12-3 or TRBV12-4 and TRBJ1-1, with D perhaps matching TRBD1 (6 bases). With 7 bases removed from V and 7 bases from J, the gap between germline ends came to 13 bases. The CDR3 totals 12 residues. The CDR3 loop is CASTWGGFEAFF. CDR3 DNA: TGTGCCAGCACCTGGGGGGGCTTTGAAGCTTTCTTT.

This clonotype has more than one count but fewer than ten. The chain carries TRBV6-2 or TRBV6-3 and TRBJ1-5, with TRBD1 as a possible D gene (5 bases). Trimming cost V 7 bases and J 4 bases, with 20 bases left between them. This CDR3 contains 16 residues. Germline V lookup: CDR1 MNHEY, CDR2 SVGEGT. CDR3 coding DNA: TGTGCCAGCAAGACCTTCGGGCAGGGCCTAAATCAGCCCCAGCATTTT. Residues: CASKTFGQGLNQPQHF.

This clonotype has ten or more counts. The chain uses TRBV7-2 and TRBJ2-1; possibly TRBD1 or TRBD2 for D (5 bases each). V was trimmed by 1 base and J by 0 bases, leaving 7 bases between them. CDR3 length equals 15 residues. The germline V gene encodes CDR1 SGHTA and CDR2 FQGNSA. The DNA of the CDR3 is TGTGCCAGCAGCTTAGGGGGGAACTCCTACAATGAGCAGTTCTTC. Translated, it gives CASSLGGNSYNEQFF.

The chain links TRBV7-9 to TRBJ1-1, with 10 bases identical to TRBD1. The CDR3 covers 17 residues. Germline-derived CDR1 and CDR2 are SEHNR and FQNEAQ (reference sequence). The V segment lost 6 bases and the J segment 0 bases; nucleotides outside the gene matches: 10. The chain's CDR3 is CASSSRTGGYLNTEAFF. Written as DNA, the CDR3 is TGTGCCAGCAGTTCTAGGACAGGGGGGTACCTGAACACTGAAGCTTTCTTT. Based on the CDR3 plus reference TRBV7-9 and TRBJ1-1, the full variable domain is DTGVSQNPRHKITKRGQNVTFRCDPISEHNRLYWYRQTLGQGPEFLTYFQNEAQLEKSRLLSDRFSAERPKGSFSTLEIQRTEQGDSAMYLCASSSRTGGYLNTEAFFGQGTRLTVV.